These T cell receptor beta chains were read from a single sample in a study of OX40 agonist ivuxolimab in advanced cancers. Sequencing used immunoSEQ multiplex PCR; TCRdb keeps in-frame clones, though not all of them. The repertoire consists of about 72,000 clones, with roughly nine tenths occurring once and the leading ten covering 0.94%. The material was CD4+ or CD8+ T cells sorted from blood, obtained in a trial of the OX40 agonist ivuxolimab. The receptors come from an adult with an advanced solid tumor such as melanoma, head and neck, liver or kidney cancer. Both conserved end residues are part of each CDR3. A D gene is named only where the DNA matches it firmly.

j_gene: TRBJ2-5
v_gene: TRBV28
d_gene: -
CDR3aa: CASSRIQGPSETQYF

j_gene: TRBJ2-6
v_gene: TRBV9
d_gene: TRBD2
CDR3aa: CASSTGLARSGANVLTF

j_gene: TRBJ2-7
v_gene: TRBV10-1
d_gene: -
CDR3aa: CASSASGADYEQYF

j_gene: TRBJ2-7
v_gene: TRBV7-2
d_gene: -
CDR3aa: CASSARYSYEQYF

j_gene: TRBJ2-5
v_gene: TRBV5-1
d_gene: TRBD2
CDR3aa: CASSRERGETQYF

j_gene: TRBJ1-6
v_gene: TRBV7-3
d_gene: -
CDR3aa: CASSPQEGSTLHF

j_gene: TRBJ1-2
v_gene: TRBV5-4
d_gene: -
CDR3aa: CASSWTPGVDNYGYTF

j_gene: TRBJ2-1
v_gene: TRBV27
d_gene: -
CDR3aa: CASSLQMSSYNEQFF

j_gene: TRBJ2-7
v_gene: TRBV7-9
d_gene: -
CDR3aa: CASSYTSIRDEQYF

j_gene: TRBJ2-3
v_gene: TRBV5-1
d_gene: -
CDR3aa: CASSLGITDTQYF

j_gene: TRBJ2-5
v_gene: TRBV10-1
d_gene: TRBD1
CDR3aa: CASSEGQGEDETQYF

j_gene: TRBJ2-5
v_gene: TRBV19
d_gene: -
CDR3aa: CASRVRPQETQYF

j_gene: TRBJ1-1
v_gene: TRBV2
d_gene: -
CDR3aa: CASSEALTGARRNTEAFF

j_gene: TRBJ2-7
v_gene: TRBV27
d_gene: -
CDR3aa: CASSNPPGAYEQYF

j_gene: TRBJ1-2
v_gene: TRBV28
d_gene: TRBD1
CDR3aa: CASATGADYGYTF

j_gene: TRBJ2-1
v_gene: TRBV4-1
d_gene: -
CDR3aa: CASSQGVLAGNEQFF

j_gene: TRBJ2-3
v_gene: TRBV11-2
d_gene: -
CDR3aa: CASSLAGSTDTQYF

j_gene: TRBJ2-7
v_gene: TRBV27
d_gene: TRBD2
CDR3aa: CASSLEAGVYSPSEQYF

j_gene: TRBJ2-5
v_gene: TRBV7-9
d_gene: -
CDR3aa: CASSLGSGEGQYF

j_gene: TRBJ1-5
v_gene: TRBV9
d_gene: -
CDR3aa: CASSLRGGVTEPQHF

j_gene: TRBJ2-5
v_gene: TRBV11-3
d_gene: -
CDR3aa: CASSLEGRQETQYF

j_gene: TRBJ1-4
v_gene: TRBV5-1
d_gene: -
CDR3aa: CASSLDKELFF

j_gene: TRBJ1-2
v_gene: TRBV7-8
d_gene: TRBD1
CDR3aa: CASSLGADRDRNYGYTF

j_gene: TRBJ2-3
v_gene: TRBV5-1
d_gene: -
CDR3aa: CASSPGAGRQDTQYF

j_gene: TRBJ2-2
v_gene: TRBV7-9
d_gene: TRBD2
CDR3aa: CASSPGGDTGELFF

j_gene: TRBJ2-2
v_gene: TRBV11-1
d_gene: TRBD2
CDR3aa: CASSHRLAGGGGELFF

j_gene: TRBJ2-3
v_gene: TRBV7-6
d_gene: TRBD2
CDR3aa: CASSLGLDDTQYF

j_gene: TRBJ2-1
v_gene: TRBV11-2
d_gene: TRBD2
CDR3aa: CASSLVGLAGPAYNEQFF

j_gene: TRBJ1-1
v_gene: TRBV28
d_gene: TRBD1
CDR3aa: CASIPTGGATTEAFF

j_gene: TRBJ2-5
v_gene: TRBV10-3
d_gene: TRBD2
CDR3aa: CAISSSGVQETQYF

j_gene: TRBJ1-1
v_gene: TRBV5-5
d_gene: -
CDR3aa: CASSRGGAQGRAEAFF

j_gene: TRBJ2-2
v_gene: TRBV2
d_gene: TRBD2
CDR3aa: CASMAGVTGELFF

j_gene: TRBJ2-7
v_gene: TRBV11-2
d_gene: TRBD1
CDR3aa: CASSLGQGQGTYEQYF

j_gene: TRBJ2-7
v_gene: TRBV10-3
d_gene: TRBD1
CDR3aa: CAITPGQIYEQYF

j_gene: TRBJ2-7
v_gene: TRBV28
d_gene: -
CDR3aa: CASSLGTFYEQYF

j_gene: TRBJ1-1
v_gene: TRBV2
d_gene: -
CDR3aa: CASSEASRVTEAFF

j_gene: TRBJ1-2
v_gene: TRBV2
d_gene: -
CDR3aa: CASRVVGPQNGYTF

j_gene: TRBJ2-5
v_gene: TRBV11-2
d_gene: -
CDR3aa: CASRSGETQYF

j_gene: TRBJ2-3
v_gene: TRBV7-3
d_gene: -
CDR3aa: CASSLMGSTDTQYF

j_gene: TRBJ2-1
v_gene: TRBV10-1
d_gene: TRBD2
CDR3aa: CASGQGTTYNEQFF

j_gene: TRBJ2-1
v_gene: TRBV10-1
d_gene: -
CDR3aa: CASSEGTASSYNEQFF

j_gene: TRBJ1-5
v_gene: TRBV19
d_gene: TRBD1
CDR3aa: CASSKGQGGNQPQHF

j_gene: TRBJ2-5
v_gene: TRBV29-1
d_gene: -
CDR3aa: CSVGERRGGRKTQYF

j_gene: TRBJ2-3
v_gene: TRBV7-6
d_gene: TRBD2
CDR3aa: CASSSLAGGVADTQYF

j_gene: TRBJ2-1
v_gene: TRBV7-6
d_gene: -
CDR3aa: CASSPRGSEQFF

j_gene: TRBJ1-2
v_gene: TRBV10-3
d_gene: -
CDR3aa: CAIRRENYGYTF

j_gene: TRBJ2-6
v_gene: TRBV27
d_gene: TRBD2
CDR3aa: CASSATSWLQSRANVLTF

j_gene: TRBJ1-5
v_gene: TRBV5-1
d_gene: -
CDR3aa: CASSPDGGSQPQHF

j_gene: TRBJ2-1
v_gene: TRBV5-4
d_gene: TRBD2
CDR3aa: CASSSGTSGSYNEQFF

j_gene: TRBJ1-6
v_gene: TRBV28
d_gene: -
CDR3aa: CASSPWQGYNSPLHF

j_gene: TRBJ1-2
v_gene: TRBV5-4
d_gene: -
CDR3aa: CASSPGEYGYTF

j_gene: TRBJ1-5
v_gene: TRBV2
d_gene: -
CDR3aa: CASSEANQPQHF

j_gene: TRBJ1-4
v_gene: TRBV10-2
d_gene: -
CDR3aa: CASGPGSSTNEKLFF

j_gene: TRBJ1-2
v_gene: TRBV19
d_gene: -
CDR3aa: CASSNPLSLPNYGYTF

j_gene: TRBJ2-1
v_gene: TRBV10-1
d_gene: -
CDR3aa: CASSESPSRADEQFF

j_gene: TRBJ2-3
v_gene: TRBV7-3
d_gene: TRBD1
CDR3aa: CASSLRGQGPDTQYF

j_gene: TRBJ1-5
v_gene: TRBV5-5
d_gene: -
CDR3aa: CASSLSIEVNQPQHF

j_gene: TRBJ2-2
v_gene: TRBV11-3
d_gene: -
CDR3aa: CASSFFTGELFF

j_gene: TRBJ1-4
v_gene: TRBV28
d_gene: -
CDR3aa: CASSSAPPEKLFF

j_gene: TRBJ2-7
v_gene: TRBV18
d_gene: TRBD1
CDR3aa: CASSQDRSSYEQYF